The present T cell receptor (beta chain) was sequenced within a study of blood T cell repertoires in COVID-19. Repertoires were generated with immunoSEQ multiplex PCR, while TCRdb's copy carries only in-frame clones and drops some. The sample includes under 350,000 clones, 80% to 90% of them seen just once. The germline V and J ends were trimmed by 6 bases and 9 bases, with 15 bases remaining between them. CDR3 length: 14 amino acids. The V gene's germline CDR1 is SGHTA and CDR2 FQGNSA. This TCR came from a woman between 35 and 50 years old with acute COVID-19. Source material: PBMCs or T cells enriched from blood (not recorded which). The V call is TRBV7-2, the J call TRBJ1-6; D not certain. DNA of the CDR3: TGTGCCAGCAGACTCGGGTCGGAGAGTTCACCCCTCCACTTT. This translates into CASRLGSESSPLHF. The whole variable domain, remainder taken from reference TRBV7-2 and TRBJ1-6, is GAGVSQSPSNKVTEKGKDVELRCDPISGHTALYWYRQSLGQGLEFLIYFQGNSAPDKSGLPSDRFSAERTGGSVSTLTIQRTQQEDSAVYLCASRLGSESSPLHFGNGTRLTVT.